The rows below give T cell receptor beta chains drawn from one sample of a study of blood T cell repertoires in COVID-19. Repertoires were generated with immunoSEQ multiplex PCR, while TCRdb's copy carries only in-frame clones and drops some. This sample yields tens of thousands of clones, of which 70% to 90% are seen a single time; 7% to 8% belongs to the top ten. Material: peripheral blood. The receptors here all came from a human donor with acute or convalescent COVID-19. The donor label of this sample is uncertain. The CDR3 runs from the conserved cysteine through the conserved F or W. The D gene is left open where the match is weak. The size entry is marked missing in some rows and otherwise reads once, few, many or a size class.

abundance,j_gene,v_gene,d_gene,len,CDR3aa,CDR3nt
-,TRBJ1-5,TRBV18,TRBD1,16,CASSRTGVNSNQPQHF,TGTGCCAGCTCGCGGACAGGGGTTAATAGCAATCAGCCCCAGCATTTT
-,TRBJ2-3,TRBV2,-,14,CATQLLASTDTQYF,TGTGCCACGCAACTACTCGCTAGCACAGATACGCAGTATTTT
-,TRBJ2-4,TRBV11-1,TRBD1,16,CASSPGQSLAKNIQYF,TGTGCCAGCAGCCCGGGACAGAGCCTAGCCAAAAACATTCAGTACTTC
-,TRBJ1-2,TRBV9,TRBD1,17,CASSVGGQGSLDYGYTF,TGTGCCAGCAGCGTAGGGGGACAGGGTTCTCTTGACTATGGCTACACCTTC
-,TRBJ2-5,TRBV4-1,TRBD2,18,CASSHARPPGTSKETQYF,TGCGCCAGCAGCCATGCGAGGCCACCCGGGACTAGTAAAGAGACCCAGTACTTC
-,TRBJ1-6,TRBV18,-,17,CASSPRDMSSYNSPLHF,TGTGCCAGCTCTCCTCGGGACATGAGCTCCTATAATTCACCCCTCCACTTT
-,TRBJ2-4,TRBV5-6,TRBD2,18,CASSLKAGGGPQLNIQYF,TGTGCCAGCAGCTTGAAGGCCGGCGGGGGGCCCCAGCTGAACATTCAGTACTTC
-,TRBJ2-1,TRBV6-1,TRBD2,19,CASSAQGGTNIQAGNEQFF,TGTGCCAGCAGTGCCCAGGGAGGGACTAATATTCAGGCGGGCAATGAGCAGTTCTTC
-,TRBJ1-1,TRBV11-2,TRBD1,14,CASSIGQGMTEAFF,TGTGCCAGCAGCATAGGACAGGGCATGACTGAAGCTTTCTTT
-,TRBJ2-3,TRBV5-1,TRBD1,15,CASSLVGQGSDTQYF,TGCGCCAGCAGCTTGGTGGGACAGGGCTCAGATACGCAGTATTTT
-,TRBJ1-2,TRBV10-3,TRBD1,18,CATGPDREGPVNQYGYTF,TGTGCCACCGGACCGGACAGGGAGGGCCCCGTGAATCAATATGGCTACACCTTC
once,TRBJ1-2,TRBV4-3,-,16,CASSQDPERGFYGYTF,TGCGCCAGCAGCCAAGATCCGGAAAGAGGGTTTTATGGCTACACCTTC
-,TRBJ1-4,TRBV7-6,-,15,CASSLESPGNEKLFF,TGTGCCAGCAGCTTAGAATCCCCGGGTAATGAAAAACTGTTTTTT
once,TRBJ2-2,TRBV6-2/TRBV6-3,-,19,CASSYYGERTPTNTGELFF,TGTGCCAGCAGTTACTACGGAGAAAGGACTCCCACGAACACCGGGGAGCTGTTTTTT
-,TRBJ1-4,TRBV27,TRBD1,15,CASSLQGAANEKLFF,TGTGCCAGCAGTTTACAGGGGGCAGCTAATGAAAAACTGTTTTTT
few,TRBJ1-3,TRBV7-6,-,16,CASSSPTLNSGNTIYF,TGTGCCAGCAGTTCCCCCACACTAAATAGCGGAAACACCATATATTTT
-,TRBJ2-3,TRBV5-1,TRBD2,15,CASSWTSGGYDTQYF,TGCGCCAGCAGCTGGACTAGCGGGGGCTACGATACGCAGTATTTT
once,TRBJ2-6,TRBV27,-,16,CASSLYQGSGANVLTF,TGTGCCAGCAGTTTATATCAGGGCTCTGGGGCCAACGTCCTGACTTTC
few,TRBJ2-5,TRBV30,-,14,CAWSVRIVAGAQYF,TGTGCCTGGAGTGTACGTATAGTCGCAGGGGCCCAGTACTTC
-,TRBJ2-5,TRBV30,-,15,CAWSAGRGVQETQYF,TGTGCCTGGAGCGCGGGGAGGGGGGTCCAAGAGACCCAGTACTTC
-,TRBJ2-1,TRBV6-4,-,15,CASSEGPEGHNEQFF,TGTGCCAGCAGTGAAGGACCGGAGGGGCACAATGAGCAGTTCTTC
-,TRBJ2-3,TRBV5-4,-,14,CASSSTGSTDTQYF,TGTGCCAGCAGCTCAACCGGGTCCACAGATACGCAGTATTTT
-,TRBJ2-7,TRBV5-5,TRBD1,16,CASSLIGGQGIYEQYF,TGTGCCAGCAGCTTGATTGGGGGACAGGGAATCTACGAGCAGTACTTC
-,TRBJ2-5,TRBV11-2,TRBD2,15,CASSLGSGGQETQYF,TGTGCCAGCAGCCTTGGGAGCGGGGGGCAAGAGACCCAGTACTTC
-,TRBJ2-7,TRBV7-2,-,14,CASSLALAPYEQYF,TGTGCCAGCAGCCTCGCCCTAGCGCCATACGAGCAGTACTTC
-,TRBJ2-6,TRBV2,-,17,CARGAITGPSGANVLTF,TGTGCCAGGGGGGCAATCACGGGTCCCTCTGGGGCCAACGTCCTGACTTTC
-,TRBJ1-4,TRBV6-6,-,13,CASQPVGGEKLFF,TGTGCCAGCCAACCGGTAGGGGGTGAAAAACTGTTTTTT
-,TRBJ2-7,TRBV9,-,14,CASSAAGGHYEQYF,TGTGCCAGCAGCGCTGCCGGGGGGCACTACGAGCAGTACTTC
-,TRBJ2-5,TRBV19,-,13,CASSIRVKETQYF,TGTGCCAGTAGTATTCGGGTGAAAGAGACCCAGTACTTC
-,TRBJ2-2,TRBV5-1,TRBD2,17,CASSGWLAGALDGELFF,TGCGCCAGCAGCGGCTGGCTAGCGGGGGCCCTGGACGGGGAGCTGTTTTTT
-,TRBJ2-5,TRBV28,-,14,CASTLRGGPETQYF,TGTGCCAGCACTCTTAGGGGGGGCCCAGAGACCCAGTACTTC
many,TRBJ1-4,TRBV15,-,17,CATSRDKREQGREKLFF,TGTGCCACCAGCAGAGATAAGCGGGAACAGGGACGCGAAAAACTGTTTTTT
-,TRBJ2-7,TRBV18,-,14,CASSPRQNSYEQYF,TGTGCCAGCTCACCGCGACAAAACTCCTACGAGCAGTACTTC
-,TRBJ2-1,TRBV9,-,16,CASSVEDSLSYNEQFF,TGTGCCAGCAGCGTAGAGGACAGCCTCTCCTACAATGAGCAGTTCTTC
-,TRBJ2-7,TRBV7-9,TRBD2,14,CASSDSGGTYEQYF,TGTGCCAGCAGCGACTCGGGGGGAACCTACGAGCAGTACTTC
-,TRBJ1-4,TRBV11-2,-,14,CASSGRVSEEKLFF,TGTGCCAGCAGCGGCAGGGTTTCAGAGGAAAAACTGTTTTTT
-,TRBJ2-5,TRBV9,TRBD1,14,CASSVARGQETQYF,TGTGCCAGCAGCGTAGCCAGGGGGCAAGAGACCCAGTACTTC
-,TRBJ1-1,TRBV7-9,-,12,CASSLQNTEAFF,TGTGCCAGCAGCTTACAGAACACTGAAGCTTTCTTT
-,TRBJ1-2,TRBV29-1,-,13,CSTKEGLSYGYTF,TGCAGCACTAAAGAGGGACTATCATATGGCTACACCTTC
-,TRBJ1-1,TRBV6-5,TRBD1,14,CASRDRGRGIGAFF,TGTGCCAGCAGGGACAGGGGGCGGGGGATTGGTGCTTTCTTT
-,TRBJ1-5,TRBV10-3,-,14,CAISESERAQPQHF,TGTGCCATCAGTGAGTCGGAGCGGGCGCAGCCCCAGCATTTT
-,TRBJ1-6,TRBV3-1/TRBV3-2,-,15,CASRTTPGEISPLHF,TGTGCCAGCAGGACAACGCCAGGGGAAATTTCACCCCTCCACTTT
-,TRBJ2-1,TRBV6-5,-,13,CASSYGGDNEQFF,TGTGCCAGCAGTTACGGCGGAGACAATGAGCAGTTCTTC
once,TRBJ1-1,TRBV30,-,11,CAWEGGGTAFF,TGTGCCTGGGAGGGTGGAGGGACAGCTTTCTTT
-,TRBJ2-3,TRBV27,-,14,CASSLSSSTDTQYF,TGTGCCAGCAGTTTATCTTCCTCCACAGATACGCAGTATTTT
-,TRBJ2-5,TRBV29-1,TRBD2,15,CSVELAGGLQETQYF,TGCAGCGTGGAATTAGCGGGGGGGCTCCAAGAGACCCAGTACTTC
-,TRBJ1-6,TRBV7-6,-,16,CASSLTASSYNSPLHF,TGTGCCAGCAGCCTGACAGCGAGCTCCTATAATTCACCCCTCCACTTT